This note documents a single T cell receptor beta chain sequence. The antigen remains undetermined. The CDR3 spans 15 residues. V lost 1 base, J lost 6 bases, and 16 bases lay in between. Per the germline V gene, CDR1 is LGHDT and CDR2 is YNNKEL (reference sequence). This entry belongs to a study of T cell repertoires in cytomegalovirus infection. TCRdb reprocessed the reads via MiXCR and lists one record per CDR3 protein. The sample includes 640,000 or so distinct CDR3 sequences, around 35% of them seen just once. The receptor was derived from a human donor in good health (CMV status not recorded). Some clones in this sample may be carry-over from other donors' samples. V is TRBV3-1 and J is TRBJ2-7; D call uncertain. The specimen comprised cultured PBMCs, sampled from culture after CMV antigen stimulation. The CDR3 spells CASSQGGSLLGEQYF. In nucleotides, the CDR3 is TGTGCCAGCAGCCAAGGAGGCTCCCTGCTGGGCGAGCAGTACTTC.